The present T cell receptor beta chain was sequenced within a study of CD8+ T cells in alopecia areata. Germline-derived CDR1 and CDR2 are MGHRA and YSYEKL. After removal of 5 bases from V and 10 bases from J, the junction contained 14 bases not matched to a gene. The CDR3 totals 15 residues. The study team obtained lesional scalp punch biopsies and peripheral blood from alopecia areata patients. Investigators isolated RNA and reverse transcribed it into cDNA to act as the sequencing template. The assay was immunoSEQ multiplex PCR, and TCRdb's table has in-frame clones only and misses some. This repertoire shows about 14,000 clones, 58% found once; its top ten account for 9.5% to 13%.

This chain links TRBV4-1 with TRBJ1-1; 9 bases fit TRBD1. The sequence was collected from a human donor with alopecia areata. This sample comprised skin, obtained at week 0. The CDR3 DNA reads as TGCGCCAGCAGCTCTGGACAGGGGCGCGATCAGGGAGCTTTCTTT. Translating gives CASSSGQGRDQGAFF.